The clone carrying this TCR beta chain occurred many times. Antigen unknown. The CDR3 covers 12 residues. Looked up from germline, CDR1 is GTSNPN and CDR2 is SVGIG (reference sequence). V lost 1 base and J lost 3, with 6 bases in between. In making TCR cDNA, 5'RACE template switching added a universal primer site and UMIs to it. TCRdb ran MiXCR on the 5' RACE reads and lists one entry per CDR3 protein. The sample holds hundreds of thousands of distinct CDR3 sequences, approximately 4% seen once. This record belongs to a study of T cells after yellow fever vaccination. About the research overall: With SMART-Seq v4 Ultra Low Input, the fractions containing low cell numbers were prepared. Findings and caveats of the study: Primary-vaccination clones mostly resurfaced post-booster (roughly 97% CD4, roughly 90% CD8). Just a small share of clonotypes turned up in the CD4 compartment as well as the CD8 compartment.

The clonotype was recovered from a man between 18 and 35 years old who received the YFV17D yellow fever vaccine. Material: PBMCs, obtained 5 days after the yellow fever booster vaccination. The chain combines TRBV30 with TRBJ2-5; D gene uncertain. DNA of the CDR3: TGTGCCTGGAGTGCTGGGGAAGAGACCCAGTACTTC. It codes for CAWSAGEETQYF.